In this sample, the clone carrying this T cell receptor beta chain turned up a few times. The CDR3 has 12 residues. This entry is derived from a study of cytomegalovirus exposure and HLA in healthy donors. Both 60 Vbeta primers and 13 Jbeta primers went into the PCR. Sequencing was performed with immunoSEQ multiplex PCR; in TCRdb, only in-frame clones are kept and a portion is missing. The sample lists some 130,000 clones, around 83% seen once, with approximately 1% in the top ten. The clonotype comes from a human donor in good health. Sequenced input: PBMCs. This chain uses TRBV21-1 with TRBJ1-5; the D call of TRBD1 is as the table states it, not checked on the DNA. TRBV21-1 is designated a pseudogene. CDR3 coding DNA: TGTGCCAGAGGACAGACCAATCAGCCCCAGCATTTT. This translates into CARGQTNQPQHF.